This T cell receptor beta chain was sequenced for a study of Graves' ophthalmopathy and Graves' hyperthyroidism. In its sample, this clonotype was seen many times. In germline, CDR1 is LNHDA, CDR2 SQIVND (reference sequence). The CDR3 runs 13 residues. The ends lost 7 bases at V and 8 bases at J; junction bases unmatched: 10. Amplification targeted the TCR beta CDR3 regions, with RNA transcripts as the source material. Second-round multiplex PCR came after a first-round RT-PCR that employed HTBI primers. TCRdb recomputed calls from the multiplex PCR reads with MiXCR, one row per CDR3 protein. The data contain around 1.1 million distinct CDR3 sequences, 35% to 40% of them singletons.

The J gene is TRBJ1-2, the V gene TRBV19; 7 bases match TRBD1. The sample taken for sequencing was peripheral blood or thyroid tissue (not recorded which). The receptor was isolated from an adult man with Graves' hyperthyroidism. The chain's CDR3 is CASTTDRTGGYTF. The CDR3 DNA reads as TGTGCCAGTACCACTGACAGGACAGGAGGCTACACCTTC.